This TCR beta chain was identified in a study of vaccination and CD4 T cells after COVID-19. Study context: The cells were exposed to overlapping spike peptides originating from SARS-CoV-2, HCoV-NL63, HCoV-OC43 and HCoV-229E for stimulation. As control conditions, cultures were given either a CEFX pool serving as positive control, an HIV-1 Nef pool, or no peptide at all. Study conclusions and caveats: In convalescent patients, a median approximately 86% of reactive clones appeared only post-vaccination.

Oncomine TCR Beta short-read sequencing was applied to DNA from cultured CD4+ T cells. From cultured CD4+ T cells, genomic DNA was extracted. TCRdb independently ran MiXCR on the PCR reads; one entry per CDR3 protein. The sample holds 27,000 or so distinct CDR3 sequences, around 45% seen once. As regards this clonotype: Its target is not known.

Germline lookup yields CDR1 SGHRS and CDR2 YFSETQ. V dropped 3 bases and J dropped 6 bases, with 27 bases sitting between them. CDR3 length equals 18 residues. The treatment was: roughly 10-day PBMC culture with coronavirus spike peptide pools or control peptides (ViraFEST assay). Sequencing was done on a sample of CD4+ T cells from blood, cultured in vitro. The clonotype was recovered from a human donor who had recovered from COVID-19. This sequence joins TRBV5-1 and TRBJ1-1; the D gene is possibly TRBD1 (6 bases). In DNA, the CDR3 is TGCGCCAGCAGCTCGGCCCTGGAGCAGGGTAGGGGGAAGGCTGAAGCTTTCTTT. Translation gives CASSSALEQGRGKAEAFF.